The 8 T cell receptor beta chains below all came from one sample that was sequenced in a study of cytomegalovirus exposure and HLA in healthy donors. Primers: 60 Vbeta forward and 13 Jbeta reverse. Assay: immunoSEQ multiplex PCR; the TCRdb copy retains only in-frame clones and omits some. This table has 150,000 to 200,000 clones, about 70% appearing once. The sample consisted of PBMCs. These receptors all stem from a woman aged 18-29 years in good health and CMV-seropositive.

V usage is TRBV2 and J usage is TRBJ1-2; D unresolved. V was trimmed by 3 bases and J by 7 bases, leaving 12 bases between them. CDR3 length: 13 residues. CDR1 SNHLY and CDR2 FYNNEI come from the germline V gene. DNA of the CDR3: TGTGCCAGCAGTGACGGACTCTATGGTGGCTACACCTTC. It encodes CASSDGLYGGYTF.

The chain employs TRBV5-4 and TRBJ2-2; 8 bases are a match to TRBD2. The germline V gene has CDR1 SGHNT and CDR2 YYREEE (reference sequence). The CDR3 is made up of 18 amino acids. With V trimmed by 1 base and J by 6 bases, 14 bases remained unmatched. CDR3 nucleotides: TGTGCCAGCAGCTTGCCAAATTTGGCGGGAGGCCTATCCGGGGAGCTGTTTTTT. It specifies CASSLPNLAGGLSGELFF.

The genes are TRBV2 and TRBJ1-2, with D possibly TRBD1 on 6 matching bases. The CDR3 spans 12 residues. V was shortened by 4 bases and J by 8 bases, with 11 bases between the two germline ends. Looked up from germline, CDR1 is SNHLY and CDR2 is FYNNEI. CDR3 sequence: CASSVTGRGYTF. For the CDR3, the DNA is TGTGCCAGCAGTGTAACAGGGCGGGGCTACACCTTC.

The CDR3 region has the DNA TGTGCCAGCATGGGGGGGCAGGAACATCAGCCCCAGCATTTT. Residues: CASMGGQEHQPQHF. J is TRBJ1-5 and V is TRBV6-1, with a weak D call TRBD1 (6 bases). CDR3 length: 14 amino acids. V shed 7 bases and J shed 5 bases, with 15 bases lying between them. Germline lookup yields CDR1 MNHNS and CDR2 SASEGT.

This chain uses TRBV27 with TRBJ2-2; 8 bases line up with TRBD1. J lost 3 bases, V lost 8 bases, and 8 bases had no gene match. The CDR3 has 15 amino acids. Per germline, CDR1 MNHEY and CDR2 SMNVEV (reference sequence). The CDR3 loop is CASPIQDRDTGELFF. CDR3 coding DNA: TGTGCCAGCCCTATCCAGGACAGGGACACCGGGGAGCTGTTTTTT.

This chain connects TRBV6-5 to TRBJ2-1, with a tentative D call TRBD1 (6 bases). Germline V gene sequence: CDR1 MNHEY, CDR2 SVGAGI. The V gene lost 7 bases and the J gene lost 1 base, with 14 bases spanning the gap. The CDR3 covers 15 residues. The CDR3 spells CASTTLQGSYNEQFF. CDR3 coding DNA: TGTGCCAGCACCACCCTACAGGGTTCCTACAATGAGCAGTTCTTC.

This clone has just one count. The chain recombines TRBV4-3 with TRBJ2-6; TRBD1 aligns across 8 bases. The CDR3 is made up of 20 amino acids. The trim removed 1 base at V and 1 base at J, leaving 12 bases unmatched. CDR1 and CDR2 from the germline V gene are LGHNA and YSLEER. The chain's CDR3 is CASSQARDRTGFSGANVLTF. Written as DNA, the CDR3 is TGCGCCAGCAGCCAAGCACGGGACAGGACCGGCTTTTCTGGGGCCAACGTCCTGACTTTC.

This clone was detected only once. The chain combines TRBV28 with TRBJ2-7; maybe TRBD1 (6 bases). Trimming left V 5 bases short and J 1 base short, with 18 bases between. Germline CDR1 MDHEN, CDR2 SYDVKM. The CDR3 spans 16 residues. The CDR3 loop reads CASSPLWQGQSYEQYF. Written as DNA, the CDR3 is TGTGCCAGCAGTCCCCTTTGGCAGGGGCAATCCTACGAGCAGTACTTC.